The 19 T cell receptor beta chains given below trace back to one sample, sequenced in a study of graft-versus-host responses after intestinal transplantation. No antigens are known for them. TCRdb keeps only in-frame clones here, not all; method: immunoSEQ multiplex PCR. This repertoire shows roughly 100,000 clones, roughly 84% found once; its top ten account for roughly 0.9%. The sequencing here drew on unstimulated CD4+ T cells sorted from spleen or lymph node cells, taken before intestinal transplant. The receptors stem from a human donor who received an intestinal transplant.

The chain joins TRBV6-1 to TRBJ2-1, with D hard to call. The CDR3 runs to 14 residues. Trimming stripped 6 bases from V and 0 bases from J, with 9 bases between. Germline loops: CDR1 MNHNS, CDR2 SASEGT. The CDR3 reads CASRKPSSYNEQFF. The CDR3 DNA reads TGTGCCAGCAGGAAACCCTCCTCCTACAATGAGCAGTTCTTC.

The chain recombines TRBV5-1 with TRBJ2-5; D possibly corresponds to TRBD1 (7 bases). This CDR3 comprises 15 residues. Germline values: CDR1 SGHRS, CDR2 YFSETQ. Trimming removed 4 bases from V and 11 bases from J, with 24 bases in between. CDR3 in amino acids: CASSPAGGTAAEQYF. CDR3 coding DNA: TGCGCCAGCAGCCCGGCCGGAGGGACAGCCGCAGAGCAGTACTTC. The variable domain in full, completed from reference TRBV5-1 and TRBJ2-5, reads KAGVTQTPRYLIKTRGQQVTLSCSPISGHRSVSWYQQTPGQGLQFLFEYFSETQRNKGNFPGRFSGRQFSNSRSEMNVSTLELGDSALYLCASSPAGGTAAEQYFGPGTRLLVL.

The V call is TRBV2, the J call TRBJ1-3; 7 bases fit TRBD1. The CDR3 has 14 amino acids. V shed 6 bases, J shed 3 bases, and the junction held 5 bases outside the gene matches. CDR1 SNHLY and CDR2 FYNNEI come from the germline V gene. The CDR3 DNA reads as TGTGCCAGCAGGCCCAGGACAGGTGGAAACACCATATATTTT. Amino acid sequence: CASRPRTGGNTIYF.

CDR3 sequence (DNA): TGCGCCAGCAGTACTAGTCCTGGAAACACCATATATTTT. This encodes CASSTSPGNTIYF. The chain links TRBV5-1 to TRBJ1-3; D is ambiguous. This CDR3 is 13 amino acids long. The V gene lost 5 bases and the J gene lost 2 bases, with 8 bases spanning the gap. CDR1 is SGHRS and CDR2 is YFSETQ in the germline V gene.

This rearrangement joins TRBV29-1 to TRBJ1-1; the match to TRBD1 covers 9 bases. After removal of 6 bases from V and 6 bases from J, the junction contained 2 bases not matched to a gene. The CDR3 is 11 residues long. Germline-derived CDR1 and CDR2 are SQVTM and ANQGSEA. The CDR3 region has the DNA TGCAGCGTAAACAGGGGGCCTGAAGCTTTCTTT. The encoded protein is CSVNRGPEAFF.

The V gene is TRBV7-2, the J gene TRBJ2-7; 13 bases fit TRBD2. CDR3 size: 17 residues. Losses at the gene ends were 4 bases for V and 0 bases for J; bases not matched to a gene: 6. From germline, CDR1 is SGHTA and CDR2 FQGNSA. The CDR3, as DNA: TGTGCCAGCAGCTCGGGACTAGCGGGGACCTACTCCTACGAGCAGTACTTC. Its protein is CASSSGLAGTYSYEQYF. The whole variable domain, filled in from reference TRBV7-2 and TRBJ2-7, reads GAGVSQSPSNKVTEKGKDVELRCDPISGHTALYWYRQSLGQGLEFLIYFQGNSAPDKSGLPSDRFSAERTGGSVSTLTIQRTQQEDSAVYLCASSSGLAGTYSYEQYFGPGTRLTVT.

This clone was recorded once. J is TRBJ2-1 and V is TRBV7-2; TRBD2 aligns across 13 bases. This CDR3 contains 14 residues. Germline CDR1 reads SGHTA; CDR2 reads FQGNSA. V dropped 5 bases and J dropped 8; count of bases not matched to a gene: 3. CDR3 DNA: TGTGCCAGCAGCCCGACTAGCGGGAGGTATGAGCAGTTCTTC. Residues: CASSPTSGRYEQFF.

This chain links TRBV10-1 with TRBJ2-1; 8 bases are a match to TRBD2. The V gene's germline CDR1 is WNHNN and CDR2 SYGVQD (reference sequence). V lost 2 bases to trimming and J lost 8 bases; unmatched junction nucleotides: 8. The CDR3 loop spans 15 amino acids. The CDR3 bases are TGCGCCAGCAGTGAGGTCGGGGGGGGCTGGGATGAGCAGTTCTTC. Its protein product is CASSEVGGGWDEQFF.

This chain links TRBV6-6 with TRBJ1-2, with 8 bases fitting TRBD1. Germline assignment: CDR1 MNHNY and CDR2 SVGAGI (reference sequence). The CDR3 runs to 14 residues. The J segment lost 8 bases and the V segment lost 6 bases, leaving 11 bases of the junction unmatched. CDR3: CASRGTGLLDGYTF. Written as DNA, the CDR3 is TGTGCCAGCAGAGGGACAGGCCTTTTAGACGGCTACACCTTC.

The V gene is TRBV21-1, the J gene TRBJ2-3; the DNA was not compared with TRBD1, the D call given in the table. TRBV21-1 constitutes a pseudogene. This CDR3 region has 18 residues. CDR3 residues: CASSKGDQGVSGTDTQYF. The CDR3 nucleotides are TGTGCCAGCAGCAAAGGGGATCAGGGGGTTAGTGGGACAGATACGCAGTATTTT.

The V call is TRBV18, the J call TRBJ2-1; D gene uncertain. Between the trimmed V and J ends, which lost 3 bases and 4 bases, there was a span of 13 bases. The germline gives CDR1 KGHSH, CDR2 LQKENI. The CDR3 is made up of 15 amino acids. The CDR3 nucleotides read TGTGCCAGCTCACCCGACCTAGGCCGATACAATGAGCAGTTCTTC. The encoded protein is CASSPDLGRYNEQFF.

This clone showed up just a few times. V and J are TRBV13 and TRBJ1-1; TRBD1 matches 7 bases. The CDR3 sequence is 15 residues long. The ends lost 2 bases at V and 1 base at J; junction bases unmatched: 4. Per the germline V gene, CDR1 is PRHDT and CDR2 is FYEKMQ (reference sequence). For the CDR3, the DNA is TGTGCCAGCAGCTTAAACAGGGGTGCGAACACTGAAGCTTTCTTT. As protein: CASSLNRGANTEAFF.

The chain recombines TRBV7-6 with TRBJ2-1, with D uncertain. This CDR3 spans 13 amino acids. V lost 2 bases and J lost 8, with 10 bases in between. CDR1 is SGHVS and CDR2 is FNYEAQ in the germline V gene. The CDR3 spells CASSLTQFHEQFF. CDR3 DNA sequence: TGTGCCAGCAGCTTAACCCAGTTCCATGAGCAGTTCTTC.

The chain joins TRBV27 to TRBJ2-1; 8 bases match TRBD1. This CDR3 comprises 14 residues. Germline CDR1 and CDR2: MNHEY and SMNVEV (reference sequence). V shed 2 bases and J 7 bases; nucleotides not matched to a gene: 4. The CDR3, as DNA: TGTGCCAGCAGTTTACGCAGGGGGCTAAATGAGCAGTTCTTC. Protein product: CASSLRRGLNEQFF.

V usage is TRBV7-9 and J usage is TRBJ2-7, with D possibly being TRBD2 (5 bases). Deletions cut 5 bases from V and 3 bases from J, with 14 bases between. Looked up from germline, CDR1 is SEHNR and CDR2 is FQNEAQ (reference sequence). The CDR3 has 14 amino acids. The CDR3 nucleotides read TGTGCCAGCAGCCCCTCGATTAGCGTCTACGAGCAGTACTTC. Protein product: CASSPSISVYEQYF.

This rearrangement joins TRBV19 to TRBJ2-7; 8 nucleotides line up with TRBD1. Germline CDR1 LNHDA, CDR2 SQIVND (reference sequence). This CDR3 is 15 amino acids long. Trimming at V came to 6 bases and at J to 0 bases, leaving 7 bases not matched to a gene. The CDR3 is CASSRQGQASYEQYF. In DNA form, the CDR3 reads TGTGCCAGTAGCCGTCAGGGACAGGCCTCCTACGAGCAGTACTTC.

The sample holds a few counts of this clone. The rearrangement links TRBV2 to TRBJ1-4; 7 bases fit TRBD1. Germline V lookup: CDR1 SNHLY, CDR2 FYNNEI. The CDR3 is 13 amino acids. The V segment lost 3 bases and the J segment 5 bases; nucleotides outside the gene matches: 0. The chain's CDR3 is CASSDRGNEKLFF. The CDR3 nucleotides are TGTGCCAGCAGTGACAGGGGGAATGAAAAACTGTTTTTT.

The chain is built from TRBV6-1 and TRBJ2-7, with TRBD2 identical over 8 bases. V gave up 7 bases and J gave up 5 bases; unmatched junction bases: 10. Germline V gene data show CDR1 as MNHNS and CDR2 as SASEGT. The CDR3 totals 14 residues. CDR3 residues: CASIRGGRANEQYF. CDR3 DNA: TGTGCCAGCATACGGGGGGGGCGCGCGAACGAGCAGTACTTC.

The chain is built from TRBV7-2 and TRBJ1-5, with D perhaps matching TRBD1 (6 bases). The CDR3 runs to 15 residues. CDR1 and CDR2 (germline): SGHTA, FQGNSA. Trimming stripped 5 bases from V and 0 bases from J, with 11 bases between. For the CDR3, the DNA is TGTGCCAGCAGCAGGACAGTTCATAGCAATCAGCCCCAGCATTTT. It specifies CASSRTVHSNQPQHF. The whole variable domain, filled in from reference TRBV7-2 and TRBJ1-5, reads GAGVSQSPSNKVTEKGKDVELRCDPISGHTALYWYRQSLGQGLEFLIYFQGNSAPDKSGLPSDRFSAERTGGSVSTLTIQRTQQEDSAVYLCASSRTVHSNQPQHFGDGTRLSIL.